The text below deals with one T cell receptor beta chain. Its cognate antigen has yet to be identified. The sample holds no much larger clone one base away, and base qualities are not on file. The record originates from a study of T cell responses to AZD1222 COVID-19 vaccine (dated by TCRdb to the early 2020s). Looking at the study overall: TCR sequencing was performed for 230 to 250 trial participants, of whom 200 to 220 were given two doses of AZD1222 and approximately 25 were given two doses of MenACWY control vaccine. Trial participants were enrolled into age subgroups of 18-55, 56-69 and 70-plus years, which contained approximately 150, 30 and 60 TCR-sequenced participants, respectively. Summary of the overall study and its limitations: Participants were mostly white British and included more females than males, and it was suggested by the authors that clonal diversity may have been underestimated. Because no day 14 peak-response samples were available, repertoires were characterized only after the peak T cell response. Reportedly, close to half of the unique spike-specific TCRs recognized epitopes lying outside the regions that are mutated in the B.1.351 and B.1.1.7 variants. After two AZD1222 doses, both the breadth and the depth of spike-specific TCRs were significantly higher than at day 0 and than in MenACWY recipients. Vaccine-associated CD4 TCRs spanned the whole spike protein, with dominant responses in regions 160-218 and 743-854. Only six or seven AZD1222 recipients were SARS-CoV-2 seropositive at baseline, limiting conclusions about previously exposed vaccinees. The 56-69-year group was small, and its depth increase did not reach significance, likely because of low power.

In the paper's terms, the time point label means: about 28 days (+/-7) after the second vaccine dose. Because spike-specific TCR depth and breadth did not differ between the two schedules, AZD1222 recipients who got a second dose at roughly 4 weeks were pooled with those who got a second dose at roughly 12 weeks. Vaccinee samples were obtained from the UK trials COV001 and COV002, which included a single-blind randomized controlled phase 2/3 trial of AZD1222 (ChAdOx1 nCoV-19) in healthy adults. For TCRbeta chain sequencing, PBMC samples from trial participants were taken at day 0 and at day 28 after the second dose. The CDR3 regions of human TCRbeta chains were subjected to immunosequencing. Per the source publication's procedure: TCRs in the repertoires were compared against a reference library of SARS-CoV-2-specific TCRs that had been generated with the MIRA antigen-specificity platform. Breadth meant the fraction of unique TCRs that were SARS-CoV-2-associated, whereas depth meant the fraction of total T cells that were SARS-CoV-2-associated. Each spike-specific TCR was assigned to its reactive spike region and to a CD4 or CD8 class using the MIRA data. Log10-transformed breadth and depth values were compared by one-way ANOVA with Sidak's multiple comparisons tests. TCRdb carries this immuneACCESS record with in-frame sequences only. Its versions omit some clonotypes, under half of them owing to an unresolved V gene in the studies checked, with the rest unexplained. V, J and clone size derive from that table, while D and trimming were established from the DNA sequence. The sample profile shows 25,000 to 30,000 clones; about 90% of them were found once. The ten largest clones take up around 8.4% of the sample.

Via the germline V gene, CDR1 is MDHEN and CDR2 SYDVKM. At the junction V is shortened by 6 bases and J by 6 bases, with 9 bases in between. The CDR3 covers 12 residues, taking in both the cysteine and the phenylalanine. Only the CDR3 DNA stays, 36 bases, in frame from base 1. The sequence is built from TRBV28 and TRBJ1-5; no D gene call is confident. This sequence was found in an adult who received the AZD1222 COVID-19 vaccine. The specimen comprised peripheral blood, sampled 28 days after the second AZD1222 dose. DNA sequence: TGTGCCAGCAGGTCGGGCCGTCAGCCCCAGCATTTT. Translated, it gives CASRSGRQPQHF.